Described below is a single TCR beta chain sequence and its context. This receptor's antigen is unknown. Nothing much larger sits one base from this clone, and base qualities are not available. The library came from the immunoSEQ multiplex PCR assay. The multiplex PCR relied on a mix of 60 forward primers for TCR Vbeta segments and 13 reverse primers for TCR Jbeta segments. A multiplex PCR assay on genomic DNA amplified the CDR3 region of rearranged TCR beta genes. The amplified TCR beta libraries were sequenced on the Illumina HiSeq System as 87-base-pair reads. In the paper's pipeline: In a later analysis, some 80 million unique TCR beta chains were counted across the 690 or so repertoires, and roughly 10 million of these chains were shared by at least two donors. A nearest-neighbor algorithm error-corrected the raw reads and collapsed the reads into unique sequences, merging closely related sequences to remove PCR and sequencing errors. To assign V, D and J gene segments, CDR3 sequences were aligned to IMGT reference sequences. Each retained sequence needed at least a six-nucleotide match to both a V gene segment and a J gene segment. A rearrangement was called productive if the CDR3 had no stop codons and remained in frame with V and J, and every other rearrangement was called non-productive. Following IMGT convention, CDR3 was defined as the stretch from the second conserved V-encoded cysteine up to the conserved J-encoded phenylalanine. In an earlier analysis of around 600 of the donors, sequences lacking an unambiguous match to a single V gene segment were excluded. In an earlier analysis of a few hundred of the donors, a V segment was called functional when productive rearrangements were above 56.7%, and segregating when the standard deviation between donors exceeded 5%. A statistical classification framework was built to diagnose cytomegalovirus status from the catalog of TCR beta chain sequences. V and J gene assignment, in a later analysis, came from comparing TCR nucleotide sequences with IMGT/GENE-DB human TR gene sequences. The TCRdist pipeline was used in a later analysis to assign CDR3 sequences and most-parsimonious VDJ recombination scenarios. A later analysis defined each TCR beta chain by its CDR3 amino acid sequence plus V-gene family, and excluded reads lacking a unique V-gene family. As a way to deal with suspected cross-contamination and a sequencing artifact, a later analysis dropped 592 nucleotide sequences that were highly shared and had low generation probability. In a later analysis, a clonal expansion index for each public chain was calculated from normalized within-repertoire ranks of inferred template counts. Generation probabilities in a later analysis came from a VDJ recombination model fitted to out-of-frame rearrangements, and those results were checked against IGoR. In a later analysis, TCR-TCR, TCR-HLA and TCR-CMV co-occurrence was scored with hypergeometric tests, and a repertoire-size bias correction was applied to TCR pairs. To estimate false discovery rates, a later analysis permuted the HLA or CMV assignments 20 times. In a later analysis, co-occurring TCRs were grouped using DBSCAN, with TCRdist sequence similarity added in when clustering inside HLA-allele-positive subsets. For co-occurrence clustering, repertoires with fewer than 30,000 or more than 120,000 public chains were excluded, along with five repertoires with anomalous nucleotide sharing. TCRdb limited this immuneACCESS table to in-frame rearrangements with V and J called. A share of clones is missing; checked studies link under half to unresolved V genes, and the rest is unexplained. From that table come the V and J calls and clone size; the DNA was used to work out D and trimming. The sample table lists some 140,000 clones, approximately 74% of them with a count of one. The ten largest clones capture 2.8% of the sample.

Relative to germline, V is missing 6 bases and J is missing 3 bases, with 4 bases of the junction outside any gene match. Reading the germline V gene (reference sequence) gives CDR1 PRHDT and CDR2 FYEKMQ. From the cysteine up to the phenylalanine, the CDR3 has a length of 14 residues. Kept here is only the CDR3 DNA, which spans 42 bases and is read in frame from base 1. The data belong to a study of cytomegalovirus exposure and HLA in healthy donors (TCRdb year 2017). With regard to the full study: In an earlier analysis of 550 to 750 of the donors, around 290 Gb of sequence data and approximately 100 million unique TCR beta sequences from about 190 million T cells were reported. To decide whether each TCR beta V gene segment behaved as functional or pseudogenic, an earlier analysis of some 600 of the donors relied on high-throughput TCR beta sequencing. A handful of DR-DQ haplotypes were treated as single units for association and clustering because of strong linkage in the cohort. Alongside the repertoire data, information on donor age, sex, ethnicity and CMV serostatus was compiled. Rather than using new phenotypic data, the later analysis identified candidate immune exposures from TCR beta sequences and from how often those sequences occurred across donors. A separate validation cohort of approximately 130 different subjects was used in addition to the 666-subject first cohort. A later analysis re-analyzed previously published TCR beta repertoires from 666 donors and added high-resolution HLA genotyping to study TCR occurrence patterns. Among about 390 genotyped donors of the cohort, an average of about 240,000 unique TCR beta nucleotide sequences were sequenced per donor, 15% to 20% of them non-productive. The study used immunosequencing to profile the T cell repertoires of some 600 subjects and linked those repertoires to cytomegalovirus serostatus. Typing coverage differed by locus: A, B, C, DRB1 and DQB1 were typed in roughly 620-640 donors, DQA1 in roughly 510, DPA1 in around 610, and DPB1 in around 490. Class I and class II HLA loci were covered by the typing at four-digit resolution. Of the roughly 410 genotyped donors, 75% to 85% were placed in the genetic ancestry cluster associated with self-reported Caucasian donors. In a later genetic analysis, genome-wide SNP genotypes for about three fifths of the 666 donors were used, and that subset was treated as a discovery cohort. High-throughput TCR immunosequencing, statistical association of individual TCRs with disease status, and machine learning were combined to predict cytomegalovirus infection status. Approximately 300 gigabases of sequencing data and 70 million to 85 million unique TCR sequences were included in an early release covering around 650 HLA-typed donors. All discovery cohort repertoires had been generated on a single sequencing platform. The study aimed to test whether cataloging public T cell receptors could reveal signatures of past pathogen exposure. Beyond this particular receptor, the publication reports: Because counts were too low, about 15 rarely observed V segments, including chromosome 9 orphons, were left out of the earlier analysis of approximately 580 of the donors. A further reported finding was that TCR beta sequences accurately predicted the HLA-A and HLA-B alleles for most subjects in the first cohort. The presence/absence analyses assumed that sequencing depth was roughly uniform across donors, and that assumption may not be true. According to a later analysis, parvovirus B19, influenza, CMV and Epstein-Barr virus appeared linked to several top co-occurrence clusters. The authors suggested that the approach could potentially be generalized to other disease states and immunological phenotypes. According to a later analysis, most CMV-associated TCR beta chains appeared to be HLA-restricted, and the HLA associations seemed to be driven largely by CMV exposure. In an earlier analysis of 500 to 650 of the donors, most TCR beta V segments appeared in productive rearrangements about 87% or about 30% of the time, broadly matching IMGT annotations. Specific HLA alleles were associated with 15,000 to 20,000 TCR beta sequences at a false discovery rate of 0.05 in a later analysis. Assigning TCR associations to individual alleles was difficult when HLA alleles, especially DR and DQ, strongly co-occurred. The only immune exposure information available for the cohort was CMV serostatus. The cohort was sequenced for TCR beta chains only, and without alpha or paired-chain data the features that could be detected were limited. A few of the identified cytomegalovirus-associated TCR beta chains were confirmed in vitro to be specific for cytomegalovirus antigens. The study gave a list of 150 to 200 TCR beta chains associated with cytomegalovirus. While some public TCRs were present in many individuals, most TCR sequences turned up only very rarely across donors. Because HLA typing was unavailable for some donors at each locus, only the typed subset was used in association tests. According to a later genetic analysis, donors in an Asian-associated ancestry cluster had fewer N-insertions in productive TCRs than the approximately 630-donor mean. In a later analysis, the rate of TCR association differed among HLA loci, with DRB1 alleles having the most associated TCRs and HLA-C alleles having the fewest. The classifier was reported to diagnose cytomegalovirus status with high specificity and sensitivity in both the original and validation cohorts. The sequencing pipeline was judged likely to have produced a cluster of highly shared sequence variants as a technical artifact. A later genetic analysis associated a missense DCLRE1C variant with V-gene and J-gene trimming of TCR beta chains, and an independent cohort replicated the association. The 87-base-pair reads could not distinguish some IMGT-functional V segments, including TRBV6-2 and TRBV6-3, so those segments were excluded. A later analysis found that HLA-associated TCR beta chains were more clonally expanded and had lower generation probabilities than equally common non-associated chains. Linkage disequilibrium might explain the correlated functional status among segregating V segments, but an unknown experimental factor could not be ruled out.

The cohort was made up of approximately 700 healthy bone marrow donors. Cohort members were all nominally healthy when sampled, although unrecorded immune exposures were likely present. The donor tested CMV seronegative and was one of the 352 seronegative cohort members. A peripheral blood sample was provided by each donor, and peripheral blood mononuclear cells were used for TCR beta sequencing. The Qiagen DNeasy Blood Extraction Kit was used to extract genomic DNA from the blood cell samples. The sample taken for sequencing was PBMCs. The source is a man in his late teens or twenties in good health and CMV-seronegative. Recombination linked TRBV13 to TRBJ2-2; 7 bases in between match TRBD1. CDR3 loop: CASRNRGDTGELFF. The DNA reads as follows: TGTGCCAGCAGGAACAGGGGAGACACCGGGGAGCTGTTTTTT.